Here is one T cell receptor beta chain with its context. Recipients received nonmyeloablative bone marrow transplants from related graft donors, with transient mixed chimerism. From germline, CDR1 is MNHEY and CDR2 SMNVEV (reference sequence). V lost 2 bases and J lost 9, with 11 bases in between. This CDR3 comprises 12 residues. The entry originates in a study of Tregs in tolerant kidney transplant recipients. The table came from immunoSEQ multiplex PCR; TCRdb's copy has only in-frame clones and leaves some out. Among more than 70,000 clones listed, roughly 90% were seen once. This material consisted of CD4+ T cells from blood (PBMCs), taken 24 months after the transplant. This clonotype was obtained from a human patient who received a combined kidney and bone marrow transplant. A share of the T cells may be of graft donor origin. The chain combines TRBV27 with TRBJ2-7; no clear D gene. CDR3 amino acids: CASSLPGSGQYF. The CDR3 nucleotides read TGTGCCAGCAGTTTACCAGGCTCCGGGCAGTACTTC.